This section outlines one T cell receptor beta chain sequence together with its context. The antigen is undetermined. The CDR3 has 15 residues. V lost 2 bases and J lost 0, with 8 bases in between. The germline V gene has CDR1 MNHEY and CDR2 SVGAGI. This record comes from a study of T cell responses to AZD1222 COVID-19 vaccine. Clones were read by immunoSEQ multiplex PCR, and TCRdb kept only the in-frame ones, dropping some. The data contain about 150,000 clones, about 93% of them singletons. Study outcomes and limitations: Reports say nearly half of spike-specific TCRs go after unmutated variant regions.

This chain joins TRBV6-5 and TRBJ1-3; D is possibly TRBD1 (6 bases). This specimen was peripheral blood, taken 28 days after the second AZD1222 dose. This TCR derives from an adult who received the AZD1222 COVID-19 vaccine. CDR3 loop: CASSYTDSSGNTIYF. CDR3 coding DNA: TGTGCCAGCAGTTACACGGACAGCTCTGGAAACACCATATATTTT.